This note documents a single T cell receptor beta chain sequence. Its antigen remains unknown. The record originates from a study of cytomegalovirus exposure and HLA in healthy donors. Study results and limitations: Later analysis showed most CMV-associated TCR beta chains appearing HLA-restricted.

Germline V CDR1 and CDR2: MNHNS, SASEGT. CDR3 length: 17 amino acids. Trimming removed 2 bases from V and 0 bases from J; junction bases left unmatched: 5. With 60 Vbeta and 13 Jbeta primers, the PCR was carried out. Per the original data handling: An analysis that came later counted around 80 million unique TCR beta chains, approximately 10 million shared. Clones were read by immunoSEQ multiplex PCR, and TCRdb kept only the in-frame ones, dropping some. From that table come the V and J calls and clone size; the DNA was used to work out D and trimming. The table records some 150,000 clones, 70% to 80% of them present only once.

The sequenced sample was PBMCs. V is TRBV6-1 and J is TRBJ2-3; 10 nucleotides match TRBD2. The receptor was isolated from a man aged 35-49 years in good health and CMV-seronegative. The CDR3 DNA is TGTGCCAGCAGTGAACTAGCGGGAGCCGCTAGCACAGATACGCAGTATTTT. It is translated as CASSELAGAASTDTQYF.